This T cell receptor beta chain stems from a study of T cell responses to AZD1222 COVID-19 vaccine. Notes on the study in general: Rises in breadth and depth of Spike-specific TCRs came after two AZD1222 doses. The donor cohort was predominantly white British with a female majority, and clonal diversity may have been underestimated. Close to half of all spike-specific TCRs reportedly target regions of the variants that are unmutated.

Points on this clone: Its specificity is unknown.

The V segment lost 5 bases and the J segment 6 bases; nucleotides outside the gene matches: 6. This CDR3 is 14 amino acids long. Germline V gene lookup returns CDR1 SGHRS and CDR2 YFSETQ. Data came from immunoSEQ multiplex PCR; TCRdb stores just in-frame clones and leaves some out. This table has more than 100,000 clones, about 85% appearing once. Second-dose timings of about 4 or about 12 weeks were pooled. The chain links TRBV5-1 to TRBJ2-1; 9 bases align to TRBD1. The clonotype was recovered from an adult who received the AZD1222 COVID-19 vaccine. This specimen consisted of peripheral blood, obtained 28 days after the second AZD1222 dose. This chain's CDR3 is CASSRDRGGNEQFF. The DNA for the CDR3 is TGCGCCAGCAGTCGCGACAGGGGGGGCAATGAGCAGTTCTTC.